The rows below give T cell receptor beta chains drawn from one sample of a study of blood T cells in healthy people across ages. TCRdb used MiXCR to reprocess the 5' RACE reads, holding one entry per CDR3 protein. The sample lists around 500,000 distinct CDR3 sequences, around 27% seen once, with roughly 3.5% in the top ten. Another study also made use of these data, one on T cells of mothers and their children.

The sequencing sample was made of blood. These receptors came from a boy younger than 10 in good health. The CDR3 runs from the conserved cysteine through the conserved F or W. Fields, in order: V gene, CDR3 length, CDR3 protein.

TRBV21-1 13 CASSKGKGPSYTF
TRBV28 14 CASNSQSVNTEAFF
TRBV5-1 16 CASSPTSGGYQETQYF
TRBV5-1 15 CASSINSFGANVLTF
TRBV20-1 14 CSARKSITEETQYF
TRBV20-1 12 CSARKSTDTQYF
TRBV28 13 CASREGLSYEQYF
TRBV12-3/TRBV12-4 14 CASSSPKARVTQYF
TRBV5-1 17 CASSLVGQANFNYGYTF
TRBV12-3/TRBV12-4 13 CASTRPGNYGYTF
TRBV29-1 11 CSVVVWETQYF
TRBV12-3/TRBV12-4 16 CASSLPVENPTGEAFF
TRBV21-1 22 CASSNRDQGSLAGVSPTYEQYF
TRBV4-3 15 CASSQGLRGTDTQYF
TRBV6-1 13 CASSDGYWETQYF
TRBV10-3 16 CAISELGTGGEQPQHF
TRBV30 12 CAWSPPHGEAFF
TRBV5-5 14 CASSTAGTGYEQYF
TRBV12-3/TRBV12-4 14 CASSLGGGNQPQHF
TRBV5-1 14 CASSSGTSDNEQFF
TRBV19 14 CASSGQGNGYGYTF
TRBV2 14 CASSVGGSKNIQYF
TRBV11-2 15 CASSLRGAGQETQYF
TRBV27 15 CASSLPPALGSEQFF
TRBV6-1 19 CASRGTRTGRRRSGETQYF